This TCR beta chain was profiled in a study of monozygotic twins with inflammatory bowel disease. General study points: IBD patients carried less diverse TCRbeta repertoires (inverse Simpson) than healthy co-twins. Since immunosuppressive treatments differed, patient repertoires may have gained added variability.

Each CDR3 protein gets one entry in TCRdb, which reprocessed the 5' RACE reads and gives no DNA. This table holds about 210,000 distinct CDR3 sequences. The CDR3 consists of 16 residues. Germline CDR1 is MNHEY and CDR2 is SMNVEV (reference sequence). As for this clonotype: What it recognizes is unknown.

The V gene is TRBV27, the J gene TRBJ2-1; TCRdb reports TRBD1, a call that lacks DNA to check it against. This receptor was identified in a human donor with ulcerative colitis or Crohn's disease, or a healthy co-twin of an affected twin (not recorded which). The sequenced sample consisted of blood. CDR3 amino acids: CASSFGYAGGDNEQFF.